The 9 T cell receptor beta chains below come from one sample, sequenced in a study of OX40 agonist ivuxolimab in advanced cancers. The method was immunoSEQ multiplex PCR; TCRdb's version includes in-frame clones alone and lacks a portion of them. The sample contains over 20,000 clones, about 88% of which appear only once. Specimen: CD4+ or CD8+ T cells sorted from blood, collected in a trial of the OX40 agonist ivuxolimab. These TCRs come from an adult with an advanced solid tumor such as melanoma, head and neck, liver or kidney cancer.

This rearrangement joins TRBV2 to TRBJ2-7; the match to TRBD1 covers 8 bases. Per germline, CDR1 SNHLY and CDR2 FYNNEI. V lost 6 bases, J lost 7 bases, and 8 bases stayed unmatched. The CDR3 runs to 13 residues. DNA of the CDR3: TGTGCCAGCAGCGAGACAGGGGCTTGGGAGCAGTACTTC. Residues: CASSETGAWEQYF. Full variable domain (rest looked up from reference TRBV2 and TRBJ2-7): EPEVTQTPSHQVTQMGQEVILRCVPISNHLYFYWYRQILGQKVEFLVSFYNNEISEKSEIFDDQFSVERPDGSNFTLKIRSTKLEDSAMYFCASSETGAWEQYFGPGTRLTVT.

This clone was seen more than once but under ten times. The same CDR3 can be traced to other DNA sequences in this sample. The V gene is TRBV5-5, the J gene TRBJ1-4; unclear D gene. V gave up 0 bases and J gave up 7 bases, with 13 bases separating them. Germline CDR1 SGHKS, CDR2 YYEKEE (reference sequence). CDR3 size: 15 residues. The CDR3 here is CASSLGELLGEKLFF. CDR3 nucleotide sequence: TGTGCCAGCAGCTTGGGGGAGCTCTTAGGTGAAAAACTGTTTTTT.

The chain is built from TRBV13 and TRBJ1-1; D is undetermined. With 2 bases removed from V and 1 base from J, the gap between germline ends came to 8 bases. The germline CDR1 and CDR2 sequences are PRHDT and FYEKMQ (reference sequence). CDR3 size: 14 residues. The CDR3 is CASSLISQNTEAFF. For the CDR3, the DNA is TGTGCCAGCAGCTTAATATCACAGAACACTGAAGCTTTCTTT.

The V call is TRBV7-9, the J call TRBJ2-4, with D tentatively TRBD1 (5 bases). This CDR3 region has 15 residues. CDR1 is SEHNR, CDR2 FQNEAQ, per germline (reference sequence). V was shortened by 3 bases and J by 0 bases, with 9 bases between the two germline ends. The CDR3 region has the DNA TGTGCCAGCAGCTTCGCGCAGGGAGCCAAAAACATTCAGTACTTC. Amino acid sequence: CASSFAQGAKNIQYF. The full variable domain, with the rest looked up from reference TRBV7-9 and TRBJ2-4, is DTGVSQNPRHKITKRGQNVTFRCDPISEHNRLYWYRQTLGQGPEFLTYFQNEAQLEKSRLLSDRFSAERPKGSFSTLEIQRTEQGDSAMYLCASSFAQGAKNIQYFGAGTRLSVL.

In this sample, this clone turned up once. The rearrangement joins TRBV27 to TRBJ2-7; D remains unclear. The ends were cut back, 5 bases at V and 2 bases at J, with 10 bases in the middle. Germline V gives CDR1 MNHEY, CDR2 SMNVEV (reference sequence). The CDR3 totals 13 residues. The CDR3 DNA sequence: TGTGCCAGCAGTCCCGGGCCAACCTACGAGCAGTACTTC. As protein: CASSPGPTYEQYF.

This sequence joins TRBV6-5 and TRBJ2-3, with D unclear. The V and J ends lost 4 bases and 3 bases respectively, with 5 bases between them. The CDR3 length is 12 residues. Germline V gives CDR1 MNHEY, CDR2 SVGAGI. In nucleotides, the CDR3 is TGTGCCAGCAGTTCCACTACAGATACGCAGTATTTT. It encodes CASSSTTDTQYF.

V and J are TRBV10-1 and TRBJ1-1; D unclear. The V end was cut by 3 bases, the J end by 3 bases, with 14 bases between. This CDR3 has 15 residues. Germline assignment: CDR1 WNHNN and CDR2 SYGVQD (reference sequence). This CDR3 is CASSEYGGSDTEAFF. The CDR3 DNA reads as TGCGCCAGCAGTGAATATGGAGGCTCGGACACTGAAGCTTTCTTT.

The chain links TRBV25-1 to TRBJ1-2; tentatively, D is TRBD1 (5 bases). Deletions cut 0 bases from V and 3 bases from J, with 17 bases between. The length of the CDR3 is 17 residues. Per germline, CDR1 MGHDK and CDR2 SYGVNS. Written as DNA, the CDR3 is TGTGCCAGCAGTGAATATTGGCAGGGATGGGAGGACTATGGCTACACCTTC. Translating it yields CASSEYWQGWEDYGYTF.

A remark on this clone: Being one base from a much bigger clone, this may be a read error. Distinct nucleotide sequences in the sample also encode this CDR3. The chain links TRBV4-1 to TRBJ2-1; unclear D gene. With 0 bases removed from V and 5 bases from J, the gap between germline ends came to 5 bases. The CDR3 extends over 13 amino acids. Germline CDR1 reads MGHRA; CDR2 reads YSYEKL. The DNA of the CDR3 is TGCGCCAGCAGCCAAGATTATAACAATGAGCAGTTCTTC. Translating it yields CASSQDYNNEQFF.